A selection of T cell receptor beta chains follows, all from one sample in a study of OX40 agonist ivuxolimab in advanced cancers. Repertoires were generated with immunoSEQ multiplex PCR, while TCRdb's copy carries only in-frame clones and drops some. This table holds tens of thousands of clones, 94% found once. The specimen comprised CD4+ or CD8+ T cells sorted from blood, sampled in a trial of the OX40 agonist ivuxolimab. The receptors were sampled from an adult with an advanced solid tumor such as melanoma, head and neck, liver or kidney cancer. Both conserved end residues are part of each CDR3. A D gene is named only where the DNA matches it firmly. Only part of the rows carry a size: once, few, many, or a class if the clone is expanded.

J,size,V,D,DNA,CDR3
TRBJ2-7,NA,TRBV5-1,NA,TGCGCCAGCAGCTCAGGAGGGACCTACGAGCAGTACTTC,CASSSGGTYEQYF
TRBJ2-7,NA,TRBV19,TRBD1,TGTGCCAGTAGCCGGTCCGGGACAGGTATCAACGAGCAGTACTTC,CASSRSGTGINEQYF
TRBJ2-3,NA,TRBV5-6,NA,TGTGCCAGCAGCTTGGGTCAATATACGCAGTATTTT,CASSLGQYTQYF
TRBJ2-5,NA,TRBV27,TRBD1,TGTGCCAGCAGTTCGGGGACAGGGGGCGGGGAGACCCAGTACTTC,CASSSGTGGGETQYF
TRBJ2-7,NA,TRBV11-2,NA,TGTGCCAGCAGCCCGTCCGGGGGCCCGCCCTACGAGCAGTACTTC,CASSPSGGPPYEQYF
TRBJ2-7,NA,TRBV7-2,TRBD1,TGTGCCAGCAGCTTAGGGGACAGGGGATACGAGCAGTACTTC,CASSLGDRGYEQYF
TRBJ1-6,NA,TRBV5-4,NA,TGTGCCAGCAGCTTGGAAACCGGCAATTCACCCCTCCACTTT,CASSLETGNSPLHF
TRBJ1-1,NA,TRBV19,NA,TGTGCCAGTAGTATAGATCGGCCAGGGATGAACACTGAAGCTTTCTTT,CASSIDRPGMNTEAFF
TRBJ1-4,NA,TRBV11-2,TRBD1,TGTGCCAGCAGCTGGACAGGTGCCAATGAAAAACTGTTTTTT,CASSWTGANEKLFF
TRBJ1-5,NA,TRBV28,TRBD1,TGTGCCAGCAGTTTAACAGGGGAACGCAATCAGCCCCAGCATTTT,CASSLTGERNQPQHF
TRBJ2-7,NA,TRBV6-1,TRBD1,TGTGCCAGCAGTGACTTCACGGACAGGCCCTTGATGCGCATCTTC,CASSDFTDRPLMRIF
TRBJ2-7,NA,TRBV12-5,NA,TGTGCTAGTGGTTTGGCCGTTTCCTACGAGCAGTACTTC,CASGLAVSYEQYF
TRBJ2-3,NA,TRBV2,TRBD2,TGTGCCAGCAGTTCCGGGACTAGCGGGAGGGCCGCAGATACGCAGTATTTT,CASSSGTSGRAADTQYF
TRBJ2-5,once,TRBV19,NA,TGTGCCAGTAGTGGCGGGGCCGAGACCCAGTACTTC,CASSGGAETQYF
TRBJ1-2,NA,TRBV2,TRBD1,TGTGCCAGCAGCCCCGTGGGACAGGGGATCGCTAACTATGGCTACACCTTC,CASSPVGQGIANYGYTF
TRBJ1-1,NA,TRBV4-1,NA,TGCGCCAGCAGCCAAGATGATTCTGGGGCCTCGCTTATTTTCTTT,CASSQDDSGASLIFF
TRBJ1-1,few,TRBV4-1,TRBD1,TGCGCCAGCAGCCCTAGGACAGGGGGAATGAACACTGAAGCTTTCTTT,CASSPRTGGMNTEAFF
TRBJ1-6,NA,TRBV4-1,NA,TGCGCCAGCAGCCAAGCTACCCGAAACTATAATTCACCCCTCCACTTT,CASSQATRNYNSPLHF
TRBJ2-4,NA,TRBV19,TRBD2,TGTGCCAGTAGCCCGAGCGGGGGGGCCTTTGCGGATCAGTACTTC,CASSPSGGAFADQYF
TRBJ2-7,NA,TRBV11-2,NA,TGTGCCAGCAGCTTTTTACAGGACTCCTACGAGCAGTACTTC,CASSFLQDSYEQYF
TRBJ2-7,NA,TRBV6-6,NA,TGTGCCAGCACCCGGGACGGTTCCTACGAGCAGTACTTC,CASTRDGSYEQYF
TRBJ2-3,NA,TRBV4-1,NA,TGCGCCAGCAGCCGGATACAAAATTACGGCACAGATACGCAGTATTTT,CASSRIQNYGTDTQYF
TRBJ1-2,NA,TRBV11-2,TRBD1,TGTGCCAGCACCCCGGACAGGGGAAGGGGCTACACCTTC,CASTPDRGRGYTF
TRBJ2-5,NA,TRBV7-9,TRBD2,TGTGCCGGCCAGGAAGCGGGAGGAGAGACCCAGTACTTC,CAGQEAGGETQYF
TRBJ2-1,NA,TRBV2,NA,TGTGCCAGCATCCTTTACAATGAGCAGTTCTTC,CASILYNEQFF
TRBJ2-7,NA,TRBV2,TRBD1,TGTGCCAGCAGTGGACGGGACAGACCCTACGAGCAGTACTTC,CASSGRDRPYEQYF
TRBJ2-3,NA,TRBV19,NA,TGTGCCAGTAGTATAGGGAGGGGGGGTACGACAGATACGCAGTATTTT,CASSIGRGGTTDTQYF
TRBJ1-5,NA,TRBV19,NA,TGTGCCAGTAGCATACAGCTTTATAGCAATCAGCCCCAGCATTTT,CASSIQLYSNQPQHF
TRBJ2-4,NA,TRBV6-5,NA,TGTGCCAGATACGGGGTAGCCAAAAACATTCAGTACTTC,CARYGVAKNIQYF
TRBJ2-7,NA,TRBV7-8,NA,TGTGCCAGCAGCCTATCTAGCGCGCTACGACTCTACGAGCAGTACTTC,CASSLSSALRLYEQYF
TRBJ1-1,NA,TRBV19,TRBD1,TGTGCCAGTAAACAGGGGGCGCGGAGTAACACTGAAGCTTTCTTT,CASKQGARSNTEAFF
TRBJ2-5,NA,TRBV27,NA,TGTGCCAGCGGTGGTACCGGTAGTCGGTGGGAGACCCAGTACTTC,CASGGTGSRWETQYF
TRBJ2-4,once,TRBV5-6,TRBD1,TGTGCCAGCTTAGGACAGGGGGCAGAAAACATTCAGTACTTC,CASLGQGAENIQYF
TRBJ2-7,once,TRBV19,NA,TGTGCCAGTAAGTTTGGGGCAGCCTCCTACGAGCAGTACTTC,CASKFGAASYEQYF
TRBJ2-2,NA,TRBV19,NA,TGTGCCAGTAGTCTTATTTACACCGGGGAGCTGTTTTTT,CASSLIYTGELFF
TRBJ1-5,NA,TRBV19,NA,TGTGCCAGTGGCCTGGTTGGTTATAGCAATCAGCCCCAGCATTTT,CASGLVGYSNQPQHF
TRBJ2-1,NA,TRBV30,TRBD2,TGTGCCTCCTCGGGGGGACTAGGAAGGGATGAGCAGTTCTTC,CASSGGLGRDEQFF
TRBJ2-7,NA,TRBV4-1,NA,TGCGCCAGCAGCCAAGTTTTTGCGATAGAGCAGTACTTC,CASSQVFAIEQYF
TRBJ1-1,once,TRBV7-9,NA,TGTGCCAGCAGCTTAAATGGTTACACTGAAGCTTTCTTT,CASSLNGYTEAFF
TRBJ1-5,NA,TRBV4-1,NA,TGCGCCAGCAGCCCAGGGCGGGGGGGCAGGCAGCCCCAGCATTTT,CASSPGRGGRQPQHF
TRBJ1-1,NA,TRBV19,TRBD1,TGTGCCAGTAGTCCCGGGACAGGGGGAGGTGAAGCTTTCTTT,CASSPGTGGGEAFF
TRBJ2-7,NA,TRBV6-1,NA,TGTGCCAGCAGTGAAAGTACCAACCGTTACGAGCAGTACTTC,CASSESTNRYEQYF
TRBJ2-7,NA,TRBV6-5,NA,TGTGCCAGCAGTTGGACGGTCCTCCCCGGGGACGAGCAGTACTTC,CASSWTVLPGDEQYF
TRBJ2-1,once,TRBV7-8,NA,TGTGCCAGCACCTTTAGCGGCCTGCCTGGATGGCAGTTCTTC,CASTFSGLPGWQFF
TRBJ2-1,NA,TRBV2,NA,TGTGCCAGACCCCACAGGGGGGGTCGTCCGGGACCACGAGGCGGGGGGTTGAATGAGCAGTTCTTC,CARPHRGGRPGPRGGGLNEQFF
TRBJ2-7,NA,TRBV6-1,NA,TGTGCCAGCAGTGATAAGGTCTCCTACGAGCAGTACTTC,CASSDKVSYEQYF